Listed here are 24 T cell receptor beta chains from one sample, sequenced in a study of blood T cells in healthy people across ages. Together with a sample-barcoded 5' primer, a J-beta primer mix was included in a second PCR lasting roughly 6 to 12 cycles. In TCRdb, the 5' RACE reads were re-called with MiXCR into one record per CDR3 protein. The repertoire holds about 680,000 distinct CDR3 sequences, with around 45% as singletons. Source material: blood. The receptors derive from an older woman in good health.

The chain carries TRBV20-1 and TRBJ2-2; tentative D call: TRBD2 (5 bases). V was trimmed by 5 bases and J by 5 bases, leaving 12 bases between them. Looked up from germline, CDR1 is DFQATT and CDR2 is SNEGSKA (reference sequence). This CDR3 contains 13 residues. CDR3 DNA sequence: TGCAGTGCTCCCTTGGGAGCGACCGGGGAGCTGTTTTTT. Translated, it gives CSAPLGATGELFF.

This clonotype was observed a handful of times. The rearrangement links TRBV6-6 to TRBJ2-7; the D is unclear. The CDR3 loop spans 13 amino acids. The germline V gene encodes CDR1 MNHNY and CDR2 SVGAGI (reference sequence). Trimming pared 2 bases from V and 4 bases from J, leaving 9 bases between. DNA of the CDR3: TGTGCCAGCAGTTACGGGCAGCTATACGAGCAGTACTTC. Its translation: CASSYGQLYEQYF.

The chain employs TRBV7-3 and TRBJ2-7; 12 nucleotides line up with TRBD2. The DNA matches TRBJ2-5 better at its end, which makes the J call doubtful. This CDR3 is 17 amino acids long. From germline, CDR1 is SGHTA and CDR2 FQGTGA. The CDR3 coding sequence is TGTGCCAGCAGCTTAGGCCTAGCGGGAGGGCCAGGGGAGACCCAGTACTTC. Translated: CASSLGLAGGPGETQYF.

CDR3 amino acids: CSARDFTTGGRPRDNEQYF. The DNA of the CDR3 is TGCAGTGCTAGAGATTTTACGACAGGGGGACGGCCACGGGACAATGAGCAGTACTTC. The V call is TRBV20-1, the J call TRBJ2-5, with 9 bases fitting TRBD1. This CDR3 comprises 19 residues. CDR1 DFQATT and CDR2 SNEGSKA come from the germline V gene (reference sequence). V shed 0 bases, J shed 11 bases, and the junction held 25 bases outside the gene matches.

The rearrangement links TRBV15 to TRBJ2-7; D ambiguous. The CDR3 has 14 residues. Germline V gene data show CDR1 as LNHNV and CDR2 as YYDKDF (reference sequence). The V end lost 0 bases, the J end lost 3 bases, and 9 bases lay between the germline ends. The CDR3 region has the DNA TGTGCCACCAGCAGAGAGGGCAGCTACTACGAGCAGTACTTC. It encodes CATSREGSYYEQYF.

Note on this clonotype: An end of the junction differs from the germline gene, which may be a read error. The chain joins TRBV12-3 or TRBV12-4 to TRBJ2-3, with unresolved D. This CDR3 is built from 15 residues. This chain's CDR3 is CASRLGRATADTQYF. The CDR3 DNA sequence: TGTGCCAGCAGGTTAGGCAGAGCGACCGCAGATACGCAGTATTTT.

The gene calls are TRBV20-1 and TRBJ2-3; TRBD2 is a possible D gene (6 bases). Germline-derived CDR1 and CDR2 are DFQATT and SNEGSKA (reference sequence). The length of the CDR3 is 15 residues. The CDR3 coding sequence is TGCAGCCAATCCCCGGGACTCCAACCCACAGATACGCAGTATTTT. It codes for CSQSPGLQPTDTQYF.

V gene TRBV7-2 combines with J gene TRBJ2-7; D is tentatively TRBD1 or TRBD2 (5 bases each). The V gene's germline CDR1 is SGHTA and CDR2 FQGNSA. Trimming left V 5 bases short and J 2 bases short, with 13 bases between. The CDR3 contains 14 residues. The CDR3: CASSLRDPAYEQYF. CDR3 in DNA: TGTGCCAGCAGCCTACGGGACCCGGCCTACGAGCAGTACTTC.

V and J are TRBV4-2 and TRBJ1-1; D is perhaps TRBD1 (5 bases). Germline lookup yields CDR1 LGHNA and CDR2 YNFKEQ. V gave up 4 bases and J gave up 0 bases, with 12 bases separating them. The CDR3 consists of 15 residues. DNA of the CDR3: TGTGCCAGCAGCCCCATTAGGGGAATGAACACTGAAGCTTTCTTT. Translation gives CASSPIRGMNTEAFF.

J is TRBJ2-1 and V is TRBV27; 14 positions agree with TRBD2. Germline assignment: CDR1 MNHEY and CDR2 SMNVEV (reference sequence). The ends lost 7 bases at V and 10 bases at J; junction bases unmatched: 12. The CDR3 sequence is 16 residues long. The CDR3 sequence is CASTVIGTSGSGEQFF. The CDR3 coding sequence is TGTGCCAGCACCGTCATAGGGACTAGCGGGAGTGGCGAGCAGTTCTTC.

As regards this clonotype: Mismatch with germline at one junction end may stem from a read error. The rearrangement joins TRBV5-1 to TRBJ1-2; the D gene is possibly TRBD1 (5 bases). This CDR3 has 13 amino acids. The V gene's germline CDR1 is SGHRS and CDR2 YFSETQ. The CDR3 reads CASTRGVNYDYTF. The CDR3 DNA is TGCGCCAGCACACGGGGGGTAAACTATGACTACACCTTC.

The chain joins TRBV6-2 or TRBV6-3 to TRBJ2-3; a possible D gene is TRBD2 (6 bases). The CDR3 consists of 13 residues. CDR1 and CDR2 (germline): MNHEY, SVGEGT. The V end lost 0 bases, the J end lost 5 bases, and 6 bases lay between the germline ends. This CDR3 reads CASSYSGLDTQYF. CDR3 nucleotides: TGTGCCAGCAGTTACTCGGGACTAGATACGCAGTATTTT.

The chain is built from TRBV20-1 and TRBJ2-1; no firm D call. Per germline, CDR1 DFQATT and CDR2 SNEGSKA (reference sequence). The length of the CDR3 is 13 residues. V was cut by 1 base and J by 6 bases, with 10 bases left in between. CDR3 in DNA: TGCAGTGCTAGAGTCCAGAACGGCAATGAGCAGTTCTTC. Its protein product is CSARVQNGNEQFF.

The rearrangement joins TRBV2 to TRBJ1-1, with 9 positions matching TRBD1. This CDR3 spans 14 amino acids. Germline-derived CDR1 and CDR2 are SNHLY and FYNNEI. V shed 4 bases and J 3 bases; nucleotides not matched to a gene: 3. The CDR3 protein is CASSGTGVYTEAFF. As DNA, the CDR3 is TGTGCCAGCAGTGGGACAGGGGTCTACACTGAAGCTTTCTTT.

This clonotype has more than one count but fewer than ten. The chain is built from TRBV7-3 and TRBJ2-1, with TRBD1 matching 8 bases. Per germline, CDR1 SGHTA and CDR2 FQGTGA. The CDR3 spans 14 residues. Losses at the gene ends were 4 bases for V and 12 bases for J; bases not matched to a gene: 11. CDR3 residues: CASSYNLGQGRQFF. The CDR3 nucleotides are TGTGCCAGCAGCTATAATCTTGGACAGGGACGGCAGTTCTTC.

Concerning this clonotype itself: A much larger clone is a single base away; this may be a read error. The chain has TRBV24-1 and TRBJ2-4, with TRBD2 identical over 9 bases. The CDR3 is made up of 16 amino acids. The V segment lost 5 bases and the J segment 13 bases; nucleotides outside the gene matches: 17. Germline-derived CDR1 and CDR2 are KGHDR and SFDVKD. CDR3 sequence reads: CATSAPTGTSIHEQYF. CDR3 nucleotides: TGTGCCACCAGTGCTCCAACCGGGACTAGCATCCATGAGCAGTACTTC.

The chain recombines TRBV5-1 with TRBJ1-2, with a weak D call TRBD1 (6 bases). This CDR3 is 14 amino acids long. CDR1 is SGHRS, CDR2 YFSETQ, per germline. Trimming stripped 6 bases from V and 4 bases from J, with 16 bases between. Here the CDR3 DNA reads TGCGCCAGCAAAGGTGACAGGCTAGGCTATGGCTACACCTTC. Its protein product is CASKGDRLGYGYTF.

V is TRBV6-1 and J is TRBJ2-1, with D tentatively TRBD1 or TRBD2 (5 bases each). Germline-derived CDR1 and CDR2 are MNHNS and SASEGT. The length of the CDR3 is 12 residues. Between the trimmed V and J ends, which lost 9 bases and 14 bases, there was a span of 20 bases. The CDR3 bases are TGTGCCAGGGTAGCTCGGGACCGCACCGAGTTCTTC. Translation: CARVARDRTEFF.

The chain uses TRBV27 and TRBJ2-3; D is ambiguous. The ends were cut back, 4 bases at V and 4 bases at J, with 12 bases in the middle. The CDR3 is made up of 14 amino acids. Germline CDR1 and CDR2: MNHEY and SMNVEV (reference sequence). As DNA, the CDR3 is TGTGCCAGCAGTTCCGAACGATACGCAGATACGCAGTATTTT. Translating it yields CASSSERYADTQYF.

The chain uses TRBV25-1 and TRBJ2-1, with no clear D. The DNA matches TRBJ2-7 better at its end, which makes the J call doubtful. The CDR3 is 13 residues long. CDR1 MGHDK and CDR2 SYGVNS come from the germline V gene. CDR3 sequence (DNA): TGTGCCAGCACCAGCCCCACCTACAATGAGCAGTACTTC. It codes for CASTSPTYNEQYF.

V gene TRBV7-2 combines with J gene TRBJ1-1; 7 bases are shared with TRBD1. This CDR3 has 16 residues. The V segment lost 3 bases and the J segment 1 base; nucleotides outside the gene matches: 8. Germline V gene data show CDR1 as SGHTA and CDR2 as FQGNSA. Here the CDR3 DNA reads TGTGCCAGCAGCTTTAGAGGGGGACAGTCGAACACTGAAGCTTTCTTT. As protein: CASSFRGGQSNTEAFF.

This clonotype was counted a few times. The chain has TRBV7-2 and TRBJ2-1; the D gene is possibly TRBD1 (7 bases). The length of the CDR3 is 16 residues. CDR1 is SGHTA and CDR2 is FQGNSA in the germline V gene. Trimming removed 5 bases from V and 5 bases from J, with 19 bases in between. CDR3 residues: CASSLWRGRVNNEQFF. CDR3 coding DNA: TGTGCCAGCAGCCTCTGGAGGGGGCGGGTAAACAATGAGCAGTTCTTC.

The chain recombines TRBV20-1 with TRBJ1-4, with TRBD1 matching over 8 bases. Germline assignment: CDR1 DFQATT and CDR2 SNEGSKA (reference sequence). The CDR3 runs 14 residues. Trimming at V came to 6 bases and at J to 4 bases, leaving 7 bases not matched to a gene. The CDR3 loop is CSAKTGAGNEKLFF. In DNA, the CDR3 is TGCAGTGCGAAGACAGGGGCGGGTAATGAAAAACTGTTTTTT.

The J gene is TRBJ2-5, the V gene TRBV7-9; 7 nucleotides agree with TRBD1. CDR3 length: 14 amino acids. Germline V lookup: CDR1 SEHNR, CDR2 FQNEAQ (reference sequence). J lost 3 bases, V lost 5 bases, and 6 bases had no gene match. This CDR3 is CASSRLGQKETQYF. The CDR3 DNA reads as TGTGCCAGCAGCCGCCTGGGACAGAAAGAGACCCAGTACTTC.